The sequence of this T cell receptor beta chain was determined in a study of cytomegalovirus exposure and HLA in healthy donors. Study findings and constraints: Published work reported that the classifier diagnosed cytomegalovirus status with high specificity and sensitivity. Trimming of TCR beta V- and J-genes showed a link, identified in a later analysis, to a missense DCLRE1C variant. Cytomegalovirus-associated TCR beta chains were listed, numbering 150 to 200. Further analysis, carried out later, found HLA-associated TCR beta chains more clonally expanded than equally common other chains.

Note on this clone: The antigen remains undetermined.

60 Vbeta and 13 Jbeta primers were used in PCR. Only in-frame clones appear in the TCRdb table, and some are missing; sequencing was by immunoSEQ multiplex PCR. The table for this sample gives 150,000 to 200,000 clones. Trimming removed 4 bases from V and 0 bases from J; junction bases left unmatched: 16. Looked up from germline, CDR1 is SGHRS and CDR2 is YFSETQ. The CDR3 sequence is 19 residues long. The V gene is TRBV5-1, the J gene TRBJ1-1; 9 bases map to TRBD1. This TCR was sampled from a woman under 30 in good health and CMV-seropositive. Sequences were obtained from PBMCs. The CDR3 bases are TGCGCCAGCAGCCAGGGAACAGGGGGCTCTATCTCGCTGAACACTGAAGCTTTCTTT. This gives the protein CASSQGTGGSISLNTEAFF.